Below are 26 T cell receptor beta chains sequenced from a single sample in a study of early T cells in non-severe SARS-CoV-2 infection. One entry per CDR3 protein results from TCRdb running MiXCR on the 5' RACE reads. The sample has roughly 30,000 distinct CDR3 sequences, 4.5% to 7% seen once. The sample consisted of whole blood. These receptors all come from an adult who was a healthcare worker with PCR-confirmed SARS-CoV-2 infection or an uninfected control (not recorded which).

The genes are TRBV7-3 and TRBJ2-1, with D hard to call. The CDR3 is 15 amino acids. Trimming took 1 base from V and 5 from J, leaving 12 bases between them. In germline, CDR1 is SGHTA, CDR2 FQGTGA. CDR3 amino acids: CASSLMSGYNNEQFF. The CDR3 bases are TGTGCCAGCAGCTTAATGTCCGGATATAACAATGAGCAGTTCTTC.

The J gene is TRBJ1-1, the V gene TRBV9; D not resolved. This CDR3 contains 14 residues. Germline-derived CDR1 and CDR2 are SGDLS and YYNGEE. Trimming stripped 5 bases from V and 6 bases from J, with 17 bases between. Here the CDR3 DNA reads TGTGCCAGCAGAAGGGATCCATTAGGGTCTGAAGCTTTCTTT. It is translated as CASRRDPLGSEAFF.

This clonotype was detected ten times or more. The chain couples TRBV20-1 to TRBJ2-3, with TRBD2 matching 11 bases. This CDR3 spans 17 amino acids. Germline CDR1 DFQATT, CDR2 SNEGSKA (reference sequence). V shed 6 bases and J 6 bases; nucleotides not matched to a gene: 17. The CDR3 loop is CSANRPTSGRGSDTQYF. CDR3 DNA: TGCAGTGCCAACCGCCCCACTAGCGGGAGAGGGTCGGATACGCAGTATTTT.

This clonotype turned up a few times. The gene calls are TRBV7-3 and TRBJ2-4; 12 nucleotides align to TRBD2. Per the germline V gene, CDR1 is SGHTA and CDR2 is FQGTGA. The CDR3 totals 16 residues. J gave up 7 bases and V 5 bases, and 9 bases lay outside the gene matches. CDR3 loop: CASSPGLAGLGNIQYF. As DNA, the CDR3 is TGTGCCAGCAGCCCAGGACTAGCGGGACTTGGGAACATTCAGTACTTC.

This clonotype was seen at least ten times. This rearrangement joins TRBV6-6 to TRBJ2-1; D is unclear. Germline CDR1 MNHNY, CDR2 SVGAGI (reference sequence). The ends were cut back, 2 bases at V and 0 bases at J, with 14 bases in the middle. The CDR3 extends over 17 amino acids. CDR3 in amino acids: CASSYGAGSSSYNEQFF. The CDR3 nucleotides are TGTGCCAGCAGTTACGGAGCCGGGTCCAGCTCCTACAATGAGCAGTTCTTC.

There are a few counts of this clonotype. The V and J genes are TRBV30 and TRBJ2-2; D possibly corresponds to TRBD2 (6 bases). Germline CDR1 reads GTSNPN; CDR2 reads SVGIG (reference sequence). The length of the CDR3 is 14 residues. V lost 3 bases, J lost 6 bases, and 14 bases lay in between. The chain's CDR3 is CAWRASSEAGELFF. CDR3 DNA sequence: TGTGCCTGGAGGGCTTCTAGCGAGGCCGGGGAGCTGTTTTTT.

The genes are TRBV18 and TRBJ1-1; possible D gene TRBD1, 5 bases. The V and J ends lost 8 bases and 5 bases respectively, with 18 bases between them. From germline, CDR1 is KGHSH and CDR2 LQKENI. The length of the CDR3 is 14 residues. CDR3: CASQQGTGGTEAFF. CDR3 nucleotides: TGTGCCAGCCAGCAGGGAACGGGTGGAACTGAAGCTTTCTTT.

This clonotype was seen repeatedly, ten times or more. The V and J genes are TRBV5-1 and TRBJ2-3; 8 nucleotides agree with TRBD1. In germline, CDR1 is SGHRS, CDR2 YFSETQ. The CDR3 extends over 14 amino acids. V shed 4 bases and J 3 bases; nucleotides not matched to a gene: 4. CDR3 loop: CASSLRTGTDTQYF. The CDR3 coding sequence is TGCGCCAGCAGCCTGCGGACAGGGACAGATACGCAGTATTTT.

This clonotype appeared many times. V is TRBV20-1 and J is TRBJ1-1; no reliable D call. The V end lost 4 bases, the J end lost 1 base, and 7 bases lay between the germline ends. From germline, CDR1 is DFQATT and CDR2 SNEGSKA (reference sequence). This CDR3 is built from 12 residues. The CDR3 reads CSATQTNTEAFF. For the CDR3, the DNA is TGCAGTGCTACACAGACGAACACTGAAGCTTTCTTT.

The V and J genes are TRBV12-3 or TRBV12-4 and TRBJ2-1; TRBD2 aligns across 10 bases. V trimming: 3 bases; J trimming: 8 bases; junction bases outside the gene matches: 10. There are 16 residues in the CDR3. CDR3 in amino acids: CASSFWASGSSDEQFF. As DNA, the CDR3 is TGTGCCAGCAGTTTTTGGGCTAGCGGGAGTTCGGATGAGCAGTTCTTC.

This clonotype occurred many times. The J gene is TRBJ2-7, the V gene TRBV28; possibly TRBD2 for D (6 bases). The germline V gene has CDR1 MDHEN and CDR2 SYDVKM. The V end was cut by 9 bases, the J end by 0 bases, with 15 bases between. The CDR3 contains 14 residues. The CDR3 loop reads CASEPGDGSYEQYF. In nucleotides, the CDR3 is TGTGCCAGTGAACCGGGAGACGGCTCCTACGAGCAGTACTTC.

J is TRBJ2-7 and V is TRBV18, with D uncertain. Germline values: CDR1 KGHSH, CDR2 LQKENI. Trimming took 0 bases from V and 6 from J, leaving 9 bases between them. The CDR3 is 13 amino acids. The CDR3 sequence: CASSPPWGGEQYF. DNA of the CDR3: TGTGCCAGCTCACCACCCTGGGGTGGCGAGCAGTACTTC.

The V call is TRBV19, the J call TRBJ1-4; possible D gene TRBD1, 5 bases. The CDR3 spans 14 residues. V shed 5 bases and J shed 8 bases, with 15 bases lying between them. The V gene's germline CDR1 is LNHDA and CDR2 SQIVND (reference sequence). The CDR3 reads CASSPGTAGEKLFF. In DNA form, the CDR3 reads TGTGCCAGTAGTCCCGGGACCGCGGGCGAAAAACTGTTTTTT.

This clonotype was detected a few times. The CDR3 nucleotides are TGTGCCAGCAGCTCGCCGCCCCTACTCGGAGGGATAGATACGCAGTATTTT. Amino acids: CASSSPPLLGGIDTQYF. This chain joins TRBV7-3 and TRBJ2-3; the D gene is possibly TRBD2 (6 bases). This CDR3 spans 17 amino acids. Trimming took off 4 bases at V and 5 bases at J, with 22 bases between the two ends. Germline-derived CDR1 and CDR2 are SGHTA and FQGTGA.

This clonotype was counted a few times. The rearrangement links TRBV7-2 to TRBJ2-5; D gene ambiguous. Germline loops: CDR1 SGHTA, CDR2 FQGNSA. This CDR3 region has 12 residues. Trimming took 5 bases from V and 5 from J, leaving 9 bases between them. The CDR3 loop reads CASSRTSETQYF. The CDR3 DNA is TGTGCCAGCAGCCGGACCAGCGAGACCCAGTACTTC. Full variable domain (rest looked up from reference TRBV7-2 and TRBJ2-5): GAGVSQSPSNKVTEKGKDVELRCDPISGHTALYWYRQSLGQGLEFLIYFQGNSAPDKSGLPSDRFSAERTGGSVSTLTIQRTQQEDSAVYLCASSRTSETQYFGPGTRLLVL.

This clonotype was counted many times. The gene calls are TRBV7-6 and TRBJ2-2; D is undetermined. The germline CDR1 and CDR2 sequences are SGHVS and FNYEAQ. Trimming cost V 5 bases and J 8 bases, with 18 bases left between them. The CDR3 has 15 amino acids. CDR3 region: CASSPFDPPPGELFF. The CDR3 nucleotides are TGTGCCAGCAGCCCCTTCGACCCCCCGCCTGGGGAGCTGTTTTTT. Full variable domain (outside the CDR3, taken from reference TRBV7-6 and TRBJ2-2): GAGVSQSPRYKVTKRGQDVALRCDPISGHVSLYWYRQALGQGPEFLTYFNYEAQQDKSGLPNDRFSAERPEGSISTLTIQRTEQRDSAMYRCASSPFDPPPGELFFGEGSRLTVL.

This clonotype is large (0.1 to 1%) within its sample. The chain is built from TRBV25-1 and TRBJ1-3; D unclear. V gave up 4 bases and J gave up 2 bases, with 0 bases separating them. Germline V gene data show CDR1 as MGHDK and CDR2 as SYGVNS. The CDR3 runs to 11 residues. The CDR3 nucleotides are TGTGCCAGCAGTGCTGGAAACACCATATATTTT. Its protein product is CASSAGNTIYF.

This clonotype was counted many times. The rearrangement uses TRBV5-4 and TRBJ2-6; 8 nucleotides match TRBD1. V trimming: 0 bases; J trimming: 1 base; junction bases outside the gene matches: 9. Germline CDR1 and CDR2: SGHNT and YYREEE (reference sequence). This CDR3 spans 19 amino acids. In DNA form, the CDR3 reads TGTGCCAGCAGCTTGGGGAGACAGGGGATTCGTTCTGGGGCCAACGTCCTGACTTTC. It is translated as CASSLGRQGIRSGANVLTF. The full variable domain, in which reference TRBV5-4 and TRBJ2-6 provide the parts outside the CDR3, is ETGVTQSPTHLIKTRGQQVTLRCSSQSGHNTVSWYQQALGQGPQFIFQYYREEENGRGNFPPRFSGLQFPNYSSELNVNALELDDSALYLCASSLGRQGIRSGANVLTFGAGSRLTVL.

This clonotype has at least ten counts. The chain carries TRBV6-1 and TRBJ2-1; 8 positions agree with TRBD2. J gave up 6 bases and V 1 base, and 8 bases lay outside the gene matches. The length of the CDR3 is 16 residues. CDR1 is MNHNS and CDR2 is SASEGT in the germline V gene. The CDR3 region has the DNA TGTGCCAGCAGTGAAGGGGTACTAGCGGCCGGCAATGAGCAGTTCTTC. As protein: CASSEGVLAAGNEQFF.

CDR3 residues: CASSQDGQGTDTQYF. CDR3 DNA: TGCGCCAGCAGCCAAGATGGACAGGGTACAGATACGCAGTATTTT. V and J are TRBV4-1 and TRBJ2-3; 8 bases fit TRBD1. This CDR3 has 15 amino acids. Germline CDR1 is MGHRA and CDR2 is YSYEKL. The J segment lost 3 bases and the V segment lost 0 bases, leaving 2 bases of the junction unmatched.

The CDR3 loop is CASSPTPGPEKLFF. CDR3 nucleotides: TGTGCCAGCTCGCCGACTCCCGGTCCTGAAAAACTGTTTTTT. This chain uses TRBV18 with TRBJ1-4; unclear D gene. The germline V gene encodes CDR1 KGHSH and CDR2 LQKENI. The length of the CDR3 is 14 residues. V was cut by 6 bases and J by 7 bases, with 15 bases left in between.

Ten or more counts support this clonotype. V and J are TRBV28 and TRBJ1-1; 7 bases align to TRBD1. Trimming removed 5 bases from V and 6 bases from J; junction bases left unmatched: 12. CDR1 and CDR2 (germline): MDHEN, SYDVKM. The CDR3 is made up of 15 amino acids. The CDR3 is CASSRRTGAFAEAFF. The CDR3 coding sequence is TGTGCCAGCAGTCGCCGGACAGGCGCGTTTGCTGAAGCTTTCTTT.

This clonotype has a count of ten or more. The gene calls are TRBV7-9 and TRBJ2-1; 12 nucleotides line up with TRBD1. Per germline, CDR1 SEHNR and CDR2 FQNEAQ (reference sequence). V lost 5 bases and J lost 1; bases outside the gene matches: 12. This CDR3 contains 19 residues. CDR3 nucleotide sequence: TGTGCCAGCAGCCGTGAGGGGACAGGGGGCTTTTCATCCTACAATGAGCAGTTCTTC. The encoded protein is CASSREGTGGFSSYNEQFF.

This clonotype was seen many times. The junction departs from the called germline gene at one end, perhaps through a read error. This chain joins TRBV13 and TRBJ2-1; D remains ambiguous. This CDR3 has 15 amino acids. Germline-derived CDR1 and CDR2 are PRHDT and FYEKMQ (reference sequence). As DNA, the CDR3 is TGTGCCAGCAGCATAGGGTATCTCTCCTACAATGAGCAGTTCTTC. Encoded protein: CASSIGYLSYNEQFF. Supplemented by reference TRBV13 and TRBJ2-1, the full variable domain reads AAGVIQSPRHLIKEKRETATLKCYPIPRHDTVYWYQQGPGQDPQFLISFYEKMQSDKGSIPDRFSAQQFSDYHSELNMSSLELGDSALYFCASSIGYLSYNEQFFGPGTRLTVL.

This clonotype is categorized as medium-sized. The chain couples TRBV27 to TRBJ2-7; D remains ambiguous. The ends were cut back, 5 bases at V and 5 bases at J, with 13 bases in the middle. There are 13 residues in the CDR3. Germline CDR1 MNHEY, CDR2 SMNVEV (reference sequence). The CDR3 DNA reads TGTGCCAGCAGTCGGTCTCCTCGCCACGAGCAGTACTTC. Translation: CASSRSPRHEQYF.

The DNA for the CDR3 is TGTGCCAACACCACCTATAGCGGGAGGGGTACCTACGAGCAGTACTTC. The encoded protein is CANTTYSGRGTYEQYF. This sequence joins TRBV7-9 and TRBJ2-7; 11 bases match TRBD2. CDR3 size: 16 residues. V was clipped by 10 bases and J by 2 bases; unmatched bases: 13. From germline, CDR1 is SEHNR and CDR2 FQNEAQ (reference sequence).